Sequencing of this T cell receptor (beta chain) was carried out in a study of shared clonotypes between healthy human individuals. This CDR3 is 14 amino acids long. Trimming cost V 3 bases and J 2 bases, with 11 bases left between them. Per the germline V gene, CDR1 is MNHEY and CDR2 is SMNVEV (reference sequence). Only CD45RO-negative cells positively selected for CCR7 counted as naive CD8 cells, so terminally differentiated effector memory CD45RA+ cells were excluded. TCRdb keeps only in-frame clones here, not all; method: immunoSEQ multiplex PCR. The sample includes roughly 2 million clones, about 95% of them seen just once.

What was sequenced was naive CD8+ T cells sorted from blood. The genes are TRBV27 and TRBJ2-7; TRBD2 might be the D (6 bases). The sequence derives from a man younger than 35 in good health. The CDR3 here is CASSFGGTAYEQYF. In DNA form, the CDR3 reads TGTGCCAGCAGTTTTGGAGGGACCGCCTACGAGCAGTACTTC.